The clone carrying this TCR beta chain was found once. Its antigen remains unknown. This record comes from a study of T cell responses to AZD1222 COVID-19 vaccine. General observations from the study: Only a handful of AZD1222 recipients, roughly 6 in all, had baseline seropositivity. White British ancestry dominated among donors, who included more females, and clonal diversity was possibly underestimated.

V gave up 6 bases and J gave up 2 bases, with 10 bases separating them. CDR3 length: 13 residues. Per germline, CDR1 LNHDA and CDR2 SQIVND (reference sequence). Sequencing was performed with immunoSEQ multiplex PCR; in TCRdb, only in-frame clones are kept and a portion is missing. This sample has approximately 190,000 clones, with under 95% found just once. This specimen consisted of peripheral blood, obtained 28 days after the second AZD1222 dose. The TCR comes from an adult who received the AZD1222 COVID-19 vaccine. The rearrangement links TRBV19 to TRBJ2-5, with D possibly TRBD1 on 6 matching bases. CDR3 nucleotides: TGTGCCAGTAGCGGACAGTCTCAAGAGACCCAGTACTTC. Amino acids: CASSGQSQETQYF.